This TCR beta chain emerged from a study of PD-L1 blockade in urothelial cancer. Study overall: Blood samples had a median of 141,255 T cells.

This CDR3 spans 14 amino acids. Germline assignment: CDR1 GTSNPN and CDR2 SVGIG (reference sequence). Noted time point: peripheral blood 6 weeks after treatment start. Every PCR received spiked-in synthetic TCR analog templates. The repertoire was sequenced with immunoSEQ multiplex PCR; TCRdb's copy has only in-frame clones and lacks some. This table has around 100,000 clones, 91% appearing once. This sequence joins TRBV30 and TRBJ2-5, with TRBD2 identical over 7 bases. The assigned J gene may be wrong: the sequence end matches TRBJ2-7 better. This specimen consisted of PBMCs, obtained around atezolizumab (anti-PD-L1) treatment. The receptor comes from a man aged 55-75 years with urothelial cancer. CDR3 DNA sequence: TGTGCCTGGAGTGTAGGCGGGAGCTCCTACGAGCAGTACTTC. It yields the protein CAWSVGGSSYEQYF.